Following are 19 T cell receptor beta chains from one sample sequenced in a study of CD8+CD57+ T cells in acquired aplastic anemia. Genomic DNA acted as the template from which TCR beta VDJ combination and CDR3 sequence profiling were carried out. TCRdb redid the calling of the reads with MiXCR, one entry per CDR3 protein. The top ten clones hold roughly 53% of a sample with 220,000 or so distinct CDR3 sequences, over 55% of them seen once. Patients included in sequencing had previously demonstrated CD8+CD57+ cell expansion by flow cytometry. The sequencing input was sorted CD4+, CD8+, or CD8+CD57+ T cells (not recorded which) from PBMCs. The receptors originated from a human donor with aplastic anemia.

The V call is TRBV9, the J call TRBJ1-2; possibly TRBD1 for D (5 bases). The CDR3 is made up of 12 amino acids. Trimming stripped 7 bases from V and 0 bases from J, with 7 bases between. Germline lookup yields CDR1 SGDLS and CDR2 YYNGEE. The CDR3 DNA follows: TGTGCCAGCTGGGGGGCTAACTATGGCTACACCTTC. Its protein product is CASWGANYGYTF.

The sample holds many counts of this clonotype. V and J are TRBV7-2 and TRBJ1-2; 9 bases line up with TRBD1. The CDR3 consists of 15 residues. Trimming removed 4 bases from V and 2 bases from J; junction bases left unmatched: 5. Looked up from germline, CDR1 is SGHTA and CDR2 is FQGNSA. CDR3 protein: CASSWWTGANYGYTF. CDR3 DNA: TGTGCCAGCAGCTGGTGGACAGGGGCAAACTATGGCTACACCTTC.

The CDR3 here is CSVGQKNQPQHF. For the CDR3, the DNA is TGCAGTGTCGGACAGAAGAATCAGCCCCAGCATTTT. This chain uses TRBV20-1 with TRBJ1-5; a possible D gene is TRBD1 (6 bases). The CDR3 contains 12 residues. V dropped 7 bases and J dropped 4 bases, with 11 bases sitting between them. Germline loops: CDR1 DFQATT, CDR2 SNEGSKA (reference sequence).

The V and J genes are TRBV2 and TRBJ2-2; D ambiguous. The V gene's germline CDR1 is SNHLY and CDR2 FYNNEI. V was shortened by 1 base and J by 5 bases, with 5 bases between the two germline ends. CDR3 length equals 13 residues. The CDR3 reads CASSEEETGELFF. Written as DNA, the CDR3 is TGTGCCAGCAGTGAAGAGGAGACCGGGGAGCTGTTTTTT. Full variable domain (rest looked up from reference TRBV2 and TRBJ2-2): EPEVTQTPSHQVTQMGQEVILRCVPISNHLYFYWYRQILGQKVEFLVSFYNNEISEKSEIFDDQFSVERPDGSNFTLKIRSTKLEDSAMYFCASSEEETGELFFGEGSRLTVL.

The gene calls are TRBV7-3 and TRBJ2-7; D possibly corresponds to TRBD1 (5 bases). The CDR3 runs 14 residues. Germline lookup yields CDR1 SGHTA and CDR2 FQGTGA. Trimming took 2 bases from V and 2 from J, leaving 10 bases between them. In DNA form, the CDR3 reads TGTGCCAGCAGCTTAGGTAGGGGCCCCTACGAGCAGTACTTC. It codes for CASSLGRGPYEQYF.

The rearrangement uses TRBV6-1 and TRBJ2-1, with 11 bases identical to TRBD2. CDR3 length: 15 amino acids. CDR1 is MNHNS, CDR2 SASEGT, per germline. V shed 5 bases, J shed 8 bases, and the junction held 8 bases outside the gene matches. This chain's CDR3 is CASSLAGGGSHEQFF. Here the CDR3 DNA reads TGTGCCAGCAGTTTAGCGGGGGGGGGGTCACATGAGCAGTTCTTC.

The CDR3 DNA reads TGTGCCAGCAGCTTAGGCTCAGGGGAATACGAGCAGTACTTC. It codes for CASSLGSGEYEQYF. This chain uses TRBV7-2 with TRBJ2-7, with D tentatively TRBD1 (6 bases). The CDR3 runs to 14 residues. The germline V and J ends were trimmed by 1 base and 4 bases, with 11 bases remaining between them. Germline V gives CDR1 SGHTA, CDR2 FQGNSA.

To note about this clonotype: Germline and junction disagree at one end, which may indicate a read error. V gene TRBV2 combines with J gene TRBJ2-1; the D gene is possibly TRBD1 (6 bases). The V gene's germline CDR1 is SNHLY and CDR2 FYNNEI. CDR3 length: 13 residues. CDR3 bases: TGTGCCAGCAAAGGACAGAGCTACGATGAGCAGTTCTTC. It specifies CASKGQSYDEQFF. The full variable domain, completed using reference TRBV2 and TRBJ2-1, is EPEVTQTPSHQVTQMGQEVILRCVPISNHLYFYWYRQILGQKVEFLVSFYNNEISEKSEIFDDQFSVERPDGSNFTLKIRSTKLEDSAMYFCASKGQSYDEQFFGPGTRLTVL.

V is TRBV7-6 and J is TRBJ2-2, with D unclear. Germline assignment: CDR1 SGHVS and CDR2 FNYEAQ. Trimming left V 5 bases short and J 1 base short, with 11 bases between. The CDR3 runs to 15 residues. The CDR3 sequence is CASSPFGRNTGELFF. As DNA, the CDR3 is TGTGCCAGCAGCCCCTTCGGGCGGAACACCGGGGAGCTGTTTTTT.

This rearrangement joins TRBV20-1 to TRBJ2-7; D not resolved. Trimming shortened V by 4 bases and J by 3 bases, and 7 bases separated the two germline ends. CDR3 length equals 11 residues. Germline assignment: CDR1 DFQATT and CDR2 SNEGSKA (reference sequence). The CDR3: CSATPLYEQYF. For the CDR3, the DNA is TGCAGTGCTACACCCCTCTACGAGCAGTACTTC.

J is TRBJ1-1 and V is TRBV7-9; 7 bases align to TRBD1. Germline-derived CDR1 and CDR2 are SEHNR and FQNEAQ (reference sequence). V lost 5 bases, J lost 7 bases, and 4 bases stayed unmatched. The CDR3 length is 12 residues. The CDR3 spells CASSPGTDEAFF. CDR3 DNA: TGTGCCAGCAGCCCCGGGACAGATGAAGCTTTCTTT.

The chain links TRBV7-9 to TRBJ2-5; D remains unclear. The CDR3 loop spans 13 amino acids. Germline CDR1 and CDR2: SEHNR and FQNEAQ (reference sequence). V was shortened by 2 bases and J by 2 bases, with 6 bases between the two germline ends. The CDR3 sequence is CASSLSHQETQYF. CDR3 DNA: TGTGCCAGCAGCTTATCCCATCAAGAGACCCAGTACTTC. Filled out from reference TRBV7-9 and TRBJ2-5, the complete variable domain reads DTGVSQNPRHKITKRGQNVTFRCDPISEHNRLYWYRQTLGQGPEFLTYFQNEAQLEKSRLLSDRFSAERPKGSFSTLEIQRTEQGDSAMYLCASSLSHQETQYFGPGTRLLVL.

The chain employs TRBV2 and TRBJ2-1; D remains unclear. Trimming left V 4 bases short and J 5 bases short, with 6 bases between. The V gene's germline CDR1 is SNHLY and CDR2 FYNNEI. The CDR3 covers 12 residues. Written as DNA, the CDR3 is TGTGCCAGCAGTGGATCTAACAATGAGCAGTTCTTC. Amino acids: CASSGSNNEQFF.

This clonotype was observed a single time. The rearrangement uses TRBV24-1 and TRBJ2-2; the D gene is possibly TRBD1 (6 bases). Germline V gives CDR1 KGHDR, CDR2 SFDVKD. Trimming removed 3 bases from V and 6 bases from J, with 13 bases in between. The CDR3 totals 15 residues. The CDR3 loop is CATSDSGRGSGELFF. Written as DNA, the CDR3 is TGTGCCACCAGTGATAGTGGCAGGGGATCCGGGGAGCTGTTTTTT.

This chain uses TRBV20-1 with TRBJ1-2; D not certain. Trimming removed 5 bases from V and 3 bases from J, with 13 bases in between. CDR1 is DFQATT and CDR2 is SNEGSKA in the germline V gene (reference sequence). The CDR3 sequence is 13 residues long. CDR3 in DNA: TGCAGTGCTGACCGCCGCGGGGACTATGGCTACACCTTC. As protein: CSADRRGDYGYTF.

The V call is TRBV7-8, the J call TRBJ2-7, with D possibly being TRBD1 or TRBD2 (5 bases each). Trimming took 3 bases from V and 9 from J, leaving 18 bases between them. Germline values: CDR1 SGHVS, CDR2 FQNEAQ. This CDR3 comprises 14 residues. Written as DNA, the CDR3 is TGTGCCAGCAGCTTTCGGGCAGGGAGTTCCGTGCAGTACTTC. Its translation is CASSFRAGSSVQYF.

This clonotype was observed a single time. The chain couples TRBV24-1 to TRBJ2-2; 8 bases are a match to TRBD1. The CDR3 extends over 18 amino acids. Germline CDR1 KGHDR, CDR2 SFDVKD. Unmatched junction bases numbered 14, after V lost 1 base and J lost 8 bases. In DNA form, the CDR3 reads TGTGCCACCAGTGATTTCGTCAGGGGGCTGGATCGAGCAGGGGAGCTGTTTTTT. Translating it yields CATSDFVRGLDRAGELFF.

The gene calls are TRBV7-9 and TRBJ2-1; D uncertain. The CDR3 totals 12 residues. Trimming took off 11 bases at V and 5 bases at J, with 13 bases between the two ends. Germline V lookup: CDR1 SEHNR, CDR2 FQNEAQ (reference sequence). The CDR3 region is CAALVGNNEQFF. The CDR3 region has the DNA TGTGCCGCCCTTGTAGGGAACAATGAGCAGTTCTTC.

This clonotype appeared many times. The J gene is TRBJ1-2, the V gene TRBV2; D gene uncertain. The CDR3 extends over 13 amino acids. Germline V gene data show CDR1 as SNHLY and CDR2 as FYNNEI. Trimming took off 1 base at V and 12 bases at J, with 15 bases between the two ends. Here the CDR3 reads CASSEEPGNPDTF. The CDR3 bases are TGTGCCAGCAGTGAAGAGCCCGGCAATCCTGACACCTTC. Variable domain in full (rest from reference TRBV2 and TRBJ1-2): EPEVTQTPSHQVTQMGQEVILRCVPISNHLYFYWYRQILGQKVEFLVSFYNNEISEKSEIFDDQFSVERPDGSNFTLKIRSTKLEDSAMYFCASSEEPGNPDTFGSGTRLTVV.